A selection of T cell receptor beta chains follows, all from one sample in a study of spatial heterogeneity in lung cancer. TCRdb re-called the 5' RACE reads with MiXCR, one entry per CDR3 protein. The sample contains 20,000 to 25,000 distinct CDR3 sequences, about 4.5% of which appear only once. Source: PBMCs, taken at surgery. These TCRs come from a male donor with early-stage non-small cell lung cancer. CDR3s include the opening cysteine and the closing phenylalanine or tryptophan.

J	V	CDR3
TRBJ1-2	TRBV28	CASSFRVGQRYGYTF
TRBJ1-5	TRBV24-1	CATSEPYSNQPQHF
TRBJ2-5	TRBV3-1	CASSRLATSGSGQETQYF
TRBJ2-1	TRBV18	CASSPTTGSDYEQFF
TRBJ2-7	TRBV10-3	CAISDGDRVYEQYF
TRBJ2-3	TRBV7-9	CASSPPEGNTDTQYF
TRBJ2-2	TRBV6-6	CAGGTRGDGGELFF
TRBJ2-7	TRBV7-2	CASSLGGRAIIYEQYF
TRBJ2-7	TRBV5-5	CASSTRGLATYEQYF
TRBJ1-5	TRBV27	CASSQTPYSNQPQHF
TRBJ2-1	TRBV10-1	CASSESNHEQFF
TRBJ2-5	TRBV11-2	CASTLDLGETQYF
TRBJ2-7	TRBV19	CASRFTGSSYEQYF
TRBJ2-5	TRBV6-6	CASSYGGAQETQYF
TRBJ2-7	TRBV12-3/TRBV12-4	CASSRAASYEQYF
TRBJ2-1	TRBV12-3/TRBV12-4	CASRGDREGLGNEQFF
TRBJ1-2	TRBV27	CASSETGVTNYGYTF
TRBJ2-7	TRBV20-1	CSARDVQSSYEQYF
TRBJ2-5	TRBV15	CATSSALVGETQYF
TRBJ2-7	TRBV3-1	CASSLLGEQYF
TRBJ2-3	TRBV7-9	CASSFTDDTQYF
TRBJ2-3	TRBV3-1	CASSQKGGTQYF
TRBJ2-1	TRBV25-1	CASSVAGTGIDEQFF
TRBJ2-7	TRBV13	CASSLQGSEQYF
TRBJ2-3	TRBV20-1	CSAYPGLAGGSDTQYF
TRBJ2-4	TRBV12-3/TRBV12-4	CASSFGRESIQYF
TRBJ2-5	TRBV24-1	CVTSDPQQGEYQETQYF
TRBJ2-5	TRBV11-2	CASSLRLGGRLNQETQYF
TRBJ1-4	TRBV27	CASSLSETNEKLFF
TRBJ1-4	TRBV7-9	CASSLDRDDNEKLFF
TRBJ2-7	TRBV4-2	CASSRDRDSPEQYF
TRBJ1-4	TRBV29-1	CSAARSDNEKLFF
TRBJ2-1	TRBV3-1	CASSSTMLGEAYNEQFF
TRBJ1-4	TRBV5-1	CASSLNSAGNDKLFF
TRBJ2-1	TRBV7-2	CASSSNRVNEQFF
TRBJ1-5	TRBV19	CASSPRGDQPQHF
TRBJ2-5	TRBV7-2	CASSLAGASGRETQYF
TRBJ2-2	TRBV7-9	CASSHGGGKDTGELFF
TRBJ2-7	TRBV6-5	CASSSGTGYYEQYF
TRBJ2-3	TRBV6-5	CASSLAGDRTDTQYF
TRBJ1-5	TRBV28	CASSLYRGNQPQHF
TRBJ2-5	TRBV20-1	CSASPNRDSQETQYF
TRBJ1-5	TRBV6-5	CASRKIQGNNQPQHF
TRBJ2-7	TRBV11-2	CASSFLADPSYEQYF
TRBJ1-1	TRBV29-1	CSVRGFFGNTEAFF
TRBJ2-3	TRBV23-1	CASSQYSPPVTDTQYF
TRBJ2-1	TRBV5-6	CASSLSTYHHRGGEQFF
TRBJ1-1	TRBV3-1	CASIMGDRAGTEAFF
TRBJ2-2	TRBV18	CASSPPPYTTNTGELFF
TRBJ1-5	TRBV18	CASSPMDGNQPQHF
TRBJ2-1	TRBV5-6	CASSLRLAGRYNEQFF
TRBJ2-2	TRBV6-2/TRBV6-3	CASSDIASTGELFF